Below are 4 T cell receptor beta chains sequenced from a single sample in a study of shared clonotypes between healthy human individuals. The assay was immunoSEQ multiplex PCR, and TCRdb's table has in-frame clones only and misses some. The sample lists about 1.1 million clones; about four fifths were seen once. Input material: memory CD4+ T cells from PBMCs. Subset here: CD45RA-negative fraction. These receptors originate from a man aged 18 to 30 in good health. Some clones in this sample may be carry-over from other donors' samples.

The chain has TRBV19 and TRBJ1-5, with a weak D call TRBD1 (5 bases). Trimming took 7 bases from V and 3 from J, leaving 10 bases between them. Per the germline V gene, CDR1 is LNHDA and CDR2 is SQIVND (reference sequence). The length of the CDR3 is 13 residues. DNA for the CDR3: TGTGCCAGTACCGTGGGGACCAATCAGCCCCAGCATTTT. It specifies CASTVGTNQPQHF.

CDR3: CASSPAAGAHTTGELFF. The CDR3, as DNA: TGTGCCAGCAGCCCAGCAGCGGGTGCCCATACTACCGGGGAGCTGTTTTTT. The V gene is TRBV5-8, the J gene TRBJ2-2; D is perhaps TRBD2 (6 bases). V lost 4 bases and J lost 5, with 21 bases in between. Germline loops: CDR1 SGHTS, CDR2 YDEGEE. There are 17 residues in the CDR3.

This rearrangement joins TRBV5-4 to TRBJ2-1, with D maybe TRBD2 (7 bases). The CDR3 is 11 amino acids. Germline CDR1 SGHNT, CDR2 YYREEE (reference sequence). V shed 2 bases and J shed 14 bases, with 11 bases lying between them. The DNA for the CDR3 is TGTGCCAGCAGCTTCGGGGGGCGGGAGTTCTTC. Amino acids: CASSFGGREFF.

DNA for the CDR3: TGTGCCAGCAGTTACCTCGCGGGAGGGCCCGAGCAGTACTTC. Amino acids: CASSYLAGGPEQYF. The chain is built from TRBV6-5 and TRBJ2-7, with 9 bases aligning to TRBD2. Germline CDR1 MNHEY, CDR2 SVGAGI. CDR3 length: 14 amino acids. Trimming took 2 bases from V and 6 from J; bases not matched to a gene: 5.